This TCR beta chain was profiled in a study of vaccination and CD4 T cells after COVID-19. Study-wide context: Cultures that served as controls received a CEFX pool, an HIV-1 Nef pool, or no peptide. The study's findings and limits: In median terms, SARS-CoV-2-reactive clonotypes went from about 20 to 38, a nonsignificant rise.

An Oncomine TCR Beta short-read assay was used to sequence the DNA from cultured CD4+ T cells. TCRdb itself ran the PCR reads through MiXCR, one entry per CDR3 protein. This sample has tens of thousands of distinct CDR3 sequences, with 66% found just once. There are a few counts of this clonotype. The antigen is unknown. The CDR3 loop spans 14 amino acids. Germline lookup yields CDR1 DFQATT and CDR2 SNEGSKA (reference sequence). Germline trimming cut 3 bases from V and 6 bases from J; bases unmatched to any gene: 7. Indicated treatment: approximately 10-day PBMC culture with coronavirus spike peptide pools or control peptides (ViraFEST assay).

The TCR was taken from a human donor who had recovered from COVID-19. Sequenced material: CD4+ T cells from blood, cultured in vitro. The gene calls are TRBV20-1 and TRBJ1-2; 10 nucleotides agree with TRBD1. CDR3: CSARVRTGGDGYTF. The CDR3, as DNA: TGCAGTGCTAGGGTCAGGACAGGGGGGGATGGCTACACCTTC.